A single sample gave rise to the 4 T cell receptor beta chains below, sequenced in a study of T-cell memory formation after mild COVID-19. TCRdb passed the 5' RACE reads through MiXCR, listing each CDR3 protein once. The profile covers under 400,000 distinct CDR3 sequences, with approximately 27% appearing a single time and about 14% taken by the ten largest. The sequencing input was PBMCs or a T cell subset sorted from them (not recorded which). These receptors originate from an adult woman who had mild COVID-19 (a few samples of this study predate the infection). Cell type and time point are not known.

The chain has TRBV6-5 and TRBJ2-3; TRBD2 matches 9 bases. This CDR3 comprises 15 residues. V dropped 6 bases and J dropped 1; count of bases not matched to a gene: 5. Germline CDR1 and CDR2: MNHEY and SVGAGI. The CDR3 protein is CASRRAGGRTDTQYF. DNA of the CDR3: TGTGCCAGCAGAAGAGCGGGGGGCCGCACAGATACGCAGTATTTT.

V gene TRBV11-2 combines with J gene TRBJ2-7; 9 nucleotides line up with TRBD2. The J segment lost 2 bases and the V segment lost 1 base, leaving 6 bases of the junction unmatched. This CDR3 contains 16 residues. The germline V gene encodes CDR1 SGHAT and CDR2 FQNNGV. The CDR3 sequence: CASSLVLAGTPYEQYF. CDR3 nucleotides: TGTGCCAGCAGCTTAGTGCTAGCGGGAACCCCCTACGAGCAGTACTTC.

This clonotype has just a few counts. The V and J genes are TRBV24-1 and TRBJ2-3; tentative D call: TRBD2 (5 bases). CDR3 length equals 17 residues. V was cut by 2 bases and J by 2 bases, with 16 bases left in between. CDR1 is KGHDR and CDR2 is SFDVKD in the germline V gene. The CDR3 sequence is CATSDSGLGRDTDTQYF. CDR3 coding DNA: TGTGCCACCAGTGATTCGGGCCTCGGTCGGGACACAGATACGCAGTATTTT.

This clonotype appeared a few times. This chain connects TRBV6-5 to TRBJ1-5; D uncertain. Germline V gene sequence: CDR1 MNHEY, CDR2 SVGAGI. The CDR3 is made up of 13 amino acids. The ends were cut back, 6 bases at V and 1 base at J, with 7 bases in the middle. The CDR3 loop reads CASSFDSNQPQHF. The CDR3 DNA is TGTGCCAGCAGCTTCGACAGCAATCAGCCCCAGCATTTT.